The clone carrying this T cell receptor (beta chain) was recorded only once. The CDR3 covers 18 residues. Losses at the gene ends were 0 bases for V and 4 bases for J; bases not matched to a gene: 10. The V gene's germline CDR1 is MGHRA and CDR2 YSYEKL. These data belong to a study of T cell responses to AZD1222 COVID-19 vaccine. Sequencing used immunoSEQ multiplex PCR; TCRdb keeps in-frame clones, though not all of them. Among about 140,000 clones, more than 75% were seen once, and the ten largest hold 3.1%. This clonotype originated in an adult who received the AZD1222 COVID-19 vaccine. This chain links TRBV4-1 with TRBJ2-7, with 12 bases lining up with TRBD2. The specimen was peripheral blood, collected 28 days after the second AZD1222 dose. This CDR3 is CASSQERLAGGPAYEQYF. In DNA form, the CDR3 reads TGCGCCAGCAGCCAAGAGAGGCTAGCGGGAGGGCCTGCTTACGAGCAGTACTTC.